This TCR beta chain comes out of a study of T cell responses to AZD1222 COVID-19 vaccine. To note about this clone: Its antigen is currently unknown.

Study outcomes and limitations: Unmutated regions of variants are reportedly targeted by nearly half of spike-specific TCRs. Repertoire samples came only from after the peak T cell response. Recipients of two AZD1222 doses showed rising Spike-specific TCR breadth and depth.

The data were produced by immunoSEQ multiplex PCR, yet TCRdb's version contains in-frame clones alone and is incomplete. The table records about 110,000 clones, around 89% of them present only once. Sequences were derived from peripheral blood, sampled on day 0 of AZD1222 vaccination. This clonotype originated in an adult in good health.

The CDR3, as DNA: TGTGCCAGTAGTATAGGTCGACTAGCGGGAGGGGAGACCCAGTACTTC. It specifies CASSIGRLAGGETQYF. The chain joins TRBV19 to TRBJ2-5; 14 nucleotides line up with TRBD2. This CDR3 comprises 16 residues. With 1 base clipped from V and 5 bases from J, the junction kept 3 bases outside the gene matches. The germline V gene encodes CDR1 LNHDA and CDR2 SQIVND (reference sequence). The full variable domain, in which reference TRBV19 and TRBJ2-5 provide the parts outside the CDR3, is DGGITQSPKYLFRKEGQNVTLSCEQNLNHDAMYWYRQDPGQGLRLIYYSQIVNDFQKGDIAEGYSVSREKKESFPLTVTSAQKNPTAFYLCASSIGRLAGGETQYFGPGTRLLVL.